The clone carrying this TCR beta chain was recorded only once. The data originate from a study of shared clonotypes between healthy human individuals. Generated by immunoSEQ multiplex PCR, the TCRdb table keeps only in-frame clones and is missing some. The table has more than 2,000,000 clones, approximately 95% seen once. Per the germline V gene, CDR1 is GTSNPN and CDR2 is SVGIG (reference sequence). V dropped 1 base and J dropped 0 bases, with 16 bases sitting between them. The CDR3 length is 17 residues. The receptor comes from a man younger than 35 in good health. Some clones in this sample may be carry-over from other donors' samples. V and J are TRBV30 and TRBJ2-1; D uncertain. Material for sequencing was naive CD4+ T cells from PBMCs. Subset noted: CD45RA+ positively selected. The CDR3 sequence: CAWSGRVVTSSYNEQFF. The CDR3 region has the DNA TGTGCCTGGAGTGGGAGAGTGGTGACGAGCTCCTACAATGAGCAGTTCTTC. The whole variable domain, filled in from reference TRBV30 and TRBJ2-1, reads SQTIHQWPATLVQPVGSPLSLECTVEGTSNPNLYWYRQAAGRGLQLLFYSVGIGQISSEVPQNLSASRPQDRQFILSSKKLLLSDSGFYLCAWSGRVVTSSYNEQFFGPGTRLTVL.